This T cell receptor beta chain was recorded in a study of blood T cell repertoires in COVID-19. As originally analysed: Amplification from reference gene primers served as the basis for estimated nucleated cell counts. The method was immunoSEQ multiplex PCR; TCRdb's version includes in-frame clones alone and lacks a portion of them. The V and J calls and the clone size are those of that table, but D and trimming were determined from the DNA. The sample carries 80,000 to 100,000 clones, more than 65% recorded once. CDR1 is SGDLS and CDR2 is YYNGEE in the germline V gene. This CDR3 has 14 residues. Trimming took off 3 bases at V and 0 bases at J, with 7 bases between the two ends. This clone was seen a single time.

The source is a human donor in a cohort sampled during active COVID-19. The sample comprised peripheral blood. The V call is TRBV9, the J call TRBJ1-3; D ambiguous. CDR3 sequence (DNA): TGTGCCAGCAGCGCAGCGGACTCTGGAAACACCATATATTTT. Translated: CASSAADSGNTIYF.